Below are 18 T cell receptor beta chains sequenced from a single sample in a study of shared clonotypes between healthy human individuals. The repertoire was sequenced with immunoSEQ multiplex PCR; TCRdb's copy has only in-frame clones and lacks some. The sample lists over 2,000,000 clones; just under 95% were seen once. CD45RO-negative CD8 cells positively selected for CCR7 made up the naive population, which excluded terminally differentiated effector memory CD45RA+ cells. The sequenced sample consisted of naive CD8+ T cells from PBMCs. The receptors derive from a man in his late teens or twenties in good health. Some clones in this sample may be carry-over from other donors' samples.

The J gene is TRBJ2-7, the V gene TRBV4-2; TRBD1 matches at 7 bases. The germline gives CDR1 LGHNA, CDR2 YNFKEQ. V dropped 5 bases and J dropped 0; count of bases not matched to a gene: 10. The CDR3 spans 16 residues. Here the CDR3 DNA reads TGTGCCAGCAGCAGTCCGGACAGGTTCCACTCCTACGAGCAGTACTTC. Translating it yields CASSSPDRFHSYEQYF.

The chain uses TRBV29-1 and TRBJ2-5; D remains ambiguous. Germline V CDR1 and CDR2: SQVTM, ANQGSEA. Trimming shortened V by 4 bases and J by 2 bases, and 11 bases separated the two germline ends. CDR3 length equals 13 residues. The CDR3 sequence is CSVVDGLQETQYF. The CDR3 DNA reads as TGCAGCGTTGTAGATGGCCTACAAGAGACCCAGTACTTC.

The CDR3 reads CASRTGLAGNTGELFF. In DNA form, the CDR3 reads TGTGCCAGCAGGACAGGACTAGCGGGGAACACCGGGGAGCTGTTTTTT. This chain joins TRBV11-2 and TRBJ2-2; 11 bases align to TRBD2. The CDR3 runs to 16 residues. After removal of 6 bases from V and 1 base from J, the junction contained 4 bases not matched to a gene. Germline-derived CDR1 and CDR2 are SGHAT and FQNNGV.

Concerning this clone: The identical CDR3 is also encoded by other nucleotide sequences in the sample. CDR3 nucleotides: TGTGCCAGCAGTGAAGGACTAGCGGGCTACGAGCAGTACTTC. Translation: CASSEGLAGYEQYF. This chain uses TRBV6-1 with TRBJ2-7, with 10 bases aligning to TRBD2. This CDR3 has 14 amino acids. Trimming took 1 base from V and 3 from J; bases not matched to a gene: 0. The V gene's germline CDR1 is MNHNS and CDR2 SASEGT.

The chain has TRBV11-1 and TRBJ2-2, with 8 positions matching TRBD2. CDR1 and CDR2 (germline): SGHAT, FQDESV (reference sequence). CDR3 size: 18 residues. V lost 5 bases and J lost 2; bases outside the gene matches: 13. This CDR3 is CASSPFIPLAENTGELFF. The CDR3, as DNA: TGTGCCAGCAGCCCGTTCATACCACTAGCGGAAAACACCGGGGAGCTGTTTTTT. Based on the CDR3 plus reference TRBV11-1 and TRBJ2-2, the full variable domain is EAEVAQSPRYKITEKSQAVAFWCDPISGHATLYWYRQILGQGPELLVQFQDESVVDDSQLPKDRFSAERLKGVDSTLKIQPAELGDSAMYLCASSPFIPLAENTGELFFGEGSRLTVL.

Note on this clone: Additional DNA sequences in this sample encode the identical CDR3. The genes are TRBV28 and TRBJ2-7; tentative D call: TRBD1 (5 bases). The CDR3 length is 12 residues. With 6 bases removed from V and 3 bases from J, the gap between germline ends came to 9 bases. Germline loops: CDR1 MDHEN, CDR2 SYDVKM. The CDR3 coding sequence is TGTGCCAGCAGCTATCAGGGCTACGAGCAGTACTTC. Its protein product is CASSYQGYEQYF.

This sequence joins TRBV19 and TRBJ2-1; D possibly corresponds to TRBD2 (5 bases). The V end lost 6 bases, the J end lost 0 bases, and 9 bases lay between the germline ends. The germline gives CDR1 LNHDA, CDR2 SQIVND (reference sequence). The CDR3 length is 14 residues. The CDR3 nucleotides are TGTGCCAGTAGCCGAGGGAGCTCCTACAATGAGCAGTTCTTC. It encodes CASSRGSSYNEQFF.

In nucleotides, the CDR3 is TGTGCCAGTAGTATCGGGTCTCTCTCCTACAATGAGCAGTTCTTC. It codes for CASSIGSLSYNEQFF. The chain has TRBV19 and TRBJ2-1; no definite D call. Germline assignment: CDR1 LNHDA and CDR2 SQIVND (reference sequence). This CDR3 spans 15 amino acids. The V and J ends lost 3 bases and 0 bases respectively, with 9 bases between them. The whole variable domain, filled in from reference TRBV19 and TRBJ2-1, reads DGGITQSPKYLFRKEGQNVTLSCEQNLNHDAMYWYRQDPGQGLRLIYYSQIVNDFQKGDIAEGYSVSREKKESFPLTVTSAQKNPTAFYLCASSIGSLSYNEQFFGPGTRLTVL.

The rearrangement links TRBV7-6 to TRBJ1-1; 8 nucleotides line up with TRBD1. Germline assignment: CDR1 SGHVS and CDR2 FNYEAQ. The CDR3 spans 13 residues. V gave up 2 bases and J gave up 7 bases; unmatched junction bases: 3. In DNA form, the CDR3 reads TGTGCCAGCAGCTTAAACAGGGGGGTTGAAGCTTTCTTT. Its translation: CASSLNRGVEAFF.

V is TRBV28 and J is TRBJ1-5; D unclear. The V and J ends lost 5 bases and 5 bases respectively, with 10 bases between them. Germline lookup yields CDR1 MDHEN and CDR2 SYDVKM. The CDR3 totals 13 residues. The CDR3 loop is CASSRGAHQPQHF. CDR3 bases: TGTGCCAGCAGTCGTGGCGCACATCAGCCCCAGCATTTT.

The DNA of the CDR3 is TGTGCCAGCAGACATGGACGCTCTGGGGCCAACGTCCTGACTTTC. Protein product: CASRHGRSGANVLTF. The rearrangement links TRBV6-5 to TRBJ2-6; D uncertain. Germline V CDR1 and CDR2: MNHEY, SVGAGI. V lost 6 bases to trimming and J lost 0 bases, with 9 bases between them. This CDR3 is built from 15 residues.

This chain joins TRBV7-9 and TRBJ2-7; 7 positions match TRBD1. Per germline, CDR1 SEHNR and CDR2 FQNEAQ (reference sequence). CDR3 length: 14 amino acids. Trimming at V came to 5 bases and at J to 5 bases, leaving 9 bases not matched to a gene. CDR3 bases: TGTGCCAGCAGCCCACAGGGGACCTCGAACGAGCAGTACTTC. Its protein product is CASSPQGTSNEQYF.

The chain couples TRBV5-1 to TRBJ2-7; 10 bases match TRBD2. The CDR3 is 17 amino acids. The germline CDR1 and CDR2 sequences are SGHRS and YFSETQ. Unmatched junction bases numbered 6, after V lost 0 bases and J lost 0 bases. The CDR3 region has the DNA TGCGCCAGCAGCTTGGAAGGACTAGCGGCAAGCTCCTACGAGCAGTACTTC. It specifies CASSLEGLAASSYEQYF.

In DNA, the CDR3 is TGTGCCACCAGCAGACGGCAGAACACTGAAGCTTTCTTT. Translation gives CATSRRQNTEAFF. This chain joins TRBV15 and TRBJ1-1; D unresolved. The V end was cut by 2 bases, the J end by 1 base, with 5 bases between. From germline, CDR1 is LNHNV and CDR2 YYDKDF (reference sequence). CDR3 length equals 13 residues.

As DNA, the CDR3 is TGTGCCACCTCCCTCGGGACAGGGATTGAGCAGTTCTTC. Amino acid sequence: CATSLGTGIEQFF. The V and J genes are TRBV15 and TRBJ2-1; 9 bases match TRBD1. With V trimmed by 8 bases and J by 9 bases, 8 bases remained unmatched. The CDR3 has 13 amino acids. Germline V gene lookup returns CDR1 LNHNV and CDR2 YYDKDF (reference sequence).

The rearrangement joins TRBV7-9 to TRBJ2-1, with a possible D match to TRBD1 (6 bases). The CDR3 has 15 residues. V was trimmed by 5 bases and J by 3 bases, leaving 14 bases between them. CDR1 SEHNR and CDR2 FQNEAQ come from the germline V gene (reference sequence). This CDR3 reads CASSQGQVGYNEQFF. The CDR3, as DNA: TGTGCCAGCAGCCAGGGGCAGGTCGGCTACAATGAGCAGTTCTTC.

This clone came up once. The genes are TRBV7-2 and TRBJ1-5; possible D gene TRBD1, 6 bases. Trimming cost V 5 bases and J 5 bases, with 13 bases left between them. The CDR3 extends over 14 amino acids. Germline-derived CDR1 and CDR2 are SGHTA and FQGNSA. CDR3 region: CASSPGVGDQPQHF. The DNA of the CDR3 is TGTGCCAGCAGCCCAGGGGTTGGGGATCAGCCCCAGCATTTT.

This clone has only one observation. This chain links TRBV4-3 with TRBJ2-2; possibly TRBD2 for D (6 bases). Germline V gene data show CDR1 as LGHNA and CDR2 as YSLEER. CDR3 length equals 15 residues. Trimming took off 1 base at V and 6 bases at J, with 12 bases between the two ends. CDR3 nucleotide sequence: TGCGCCAGCAGCCAAGGACTAGAGGGTGCCGGGGAGCTGTTTTTT. It specifies CASSQGLEGAGELFF.